These 10 T cell receptor beta chains originate from one sample sequenced in a study of Ad26.COV2.S vaccination and SARS-CoV-2 variants. Libraries were prepared by immunoSEQ multiplex PCR; TCRdb keeps only in-frame clonotypes and omits some of them. The sample has 440,000 or so clones, less than 95% seen once. Treatment of the sample: roughly 19 received Ad26.COV2.S at low or high dose, single or two shots; roughly five received placebo; per-sample allocation not given. Day 63 after the first vaccine or placebo injection was the time point for sampling. The source was peripheral blood, collected in a trial of Ad26.COV2.S vaccine versus placebo. The origin of the receptors is a person between 18 and 65 years old who received the Ad26.COV2.S COVID-19 vaccine or a placebo.

The V gene is TRBV18, the J gene TRBJ1-1; 10 bases align to TRBD1. There are 15 residues in the CDR3. V lost 6 bases to trimming and J lost 6 bases; unmatched junction nucleotides: 10. From germline, CDR1 is KGHSH and CDR2 LQKENI. The CDR3 nucleotides are TGTGCCAGCTCTCTCACGACAGGGGGCCTTGCTGAAGCTTTCTTT. This sequence encodes CASSLTTGGLAEAFF.

The chain recombines TRBV28 with TRBJ1-5; D is perhaps TRBD1 (5 bases). V shed 5 bases and J shed 3 bases, with 8 bases lying between them. CDR1 MDHEN and CDR2 SYDVKM come from the germline V gene. This CDR3 is 13 amino acids long. The CDR3 DNA follows: TGTGCCAGCAGTCCGGGACCCAATCAGCCCCAGCATTTT. Protein sequence: CASSPGPNQPQHF.

The V and J genes are TRBV3-1 (or the pseudogene TRBV3-2) and TRBJ1-1; 10 bases line up with TRBD1. J gave up 4 bases and V 4 bases, and 3 bases lay outside the gene matches. The CDR3 loop spans 14 amino acids. Germline assignment: CDR1 LGHDT and CDR2 YNNKEL (reference sequence). The CDR3 loop is CASSPGQGVTEAFF. CDR3 nucleotides: TGTGCCAGCAGCCCCGGACAGGGGGTCACTGAAGCTTTCTTT.

The V and J genes are TRBV19 and TRBJ2-7; D is unresolved. This CDR3 contains 13 residues. Germline-derived CDR1 and CDR2 are LNHDA and SQIVND (reference sequence). Trimming pared 1 base from V and 3 bases from J, leaving 7 bases between. The CDR3 region is CASSIGVYYEQYF. CDR3 nucleotide sequence: TGTGCCAGTAGTATAGGGGTCTACTACGAGCAGTACTTC. Together with reference TRBV19 and TRBJ2-7, the CDR3 gives the full variable domain: DGGITQSPKYLFRKEGQNVTLSCEQNLNHDAMYWYRQDPGQGLRLIYYSQIVNDFQKGDIAEGYSVSREKKESFPLTVTSAQKNPTAFYLCASSIGVYYEQYFGPGTRLTVT.

CDR3 sequence reads: CASSLYNEQFF. The CDR3 DNA is TGTGCCAGCAGTCTGTACAATGAGCAGTTCTTC. V is TRBV2 and J is TRBJ2-1, with D unresolved. With 5 bases removed from V and 4 bases from J, the gap between germline ends came to 3 bases. The germline CDR1 and CDR2 sequences are SNHLY and FYNNEI. CDR3 length equals 11 residues.

This chain links TRBV6-2 or TRBV6-3 with TRBJ2-7, with 13 bases fitting TRBD2. The CDR3 has 15 amino acids. J gave up 4 bases and V 2 bases, and 2 bases lay outside the gene matches. CDR1 is MNHEY and CDR2 is SVGEGT in the germline V gene. Here the CDR3 reads CASSYPTSGRYEQYF. CDR3 DNA sequence: TGTGCCAGCAGTTACCCGACTAGCGGGAGGTACGAGCAGTACTTC.

The chain carries TRBV24-1 and TRBJ2-1, with a tentative D call TRBD2 (6 bases). The germline V and J ends were trimmed by 4 bases and 5 bases, with 14 bases remaining between them. Germline V gene sequence: CDR1 KGHDR, CDR2 SFDVKD. CDR3 length: 15 residues. In DNA, the CDR3 is TGTGCCACCAGTGACCAGGGACTGGGAAACAATGAGCAGTTCTTC. It specifies CATSDQGLGNNEQFF.

This clone was observed a single time. This chain connects TRBV29-1 to TRBJ2-2, with 8 bases lining up with TRBD1. The CDR3 loop spans 13 amino acids. Germline V lookup: CDR1 SQVTM, CDR2 ANQGSEA. Trimming at V came to 6 bases and at J to 8 bases, leaving 8 bases not matched to a gene. For the CDR3, the DNA is TGCAGCGTGGGCGGACAGGGTACAGGGGAGCTGTTTTTT. Its translation is CSVGGQGTGELFF.

The CDR3 nucleotides are TGTGCCAGCAGTTGGACTAGCGGGGAGGTCCATGAGCAGTTCTTC. Translated, it gives CASSWTSGEVHEQFF. The chain employs TRBV6-5 and TRBJ2-1; 12 nucleotides align to TRBD2. Trimming at V came to 4 bases and at J to 8 bases, leaving 6 bases not matched to a gene. CDR3 size: 15 residues. Germline CDR1 reads MNHEY; CDR2 reads SVGAGI.

The chain joins TRBV7-9 to TRBJ2-5; weak D call: TRBD2 (6 bases). Germline lookup yields CDR1 SEHNR and CDR2 FQNEAQ (reference sequence). The ends were cut back, 2 bases at V and 2 bases at J, with 12 bases in the middle. This CDR3 has 15 residues. This CDR3 reads CASSLKGGSQETQYF. DNA of the CDR3: TGTGCCAGCAGCTTAAAAGGAGGGTCGCAAGAGACCCAGTACTTC.